Listed below are T cell receptor beta chains from one sample, sequenced in a study of shared clonotypes between healthy human individuals. Assay: immunoSEQ multiplex PCR; the TCRdb copy retains only in-frame clones and omits some. The data show around 700,000 clones, 92% seen once. Sequencing was carried out using naive CD8+ T cells sorted from blood. The receptor set was obtained from a man aged 30-40 years in good health. The CDR3 runs from the conserved cysteine through the conserved F or W. The D gene is left open where the match is weak. Clone sizes are given selectively: once, few, many, or a class where the clone is expanded.

v_gene	j_gene	abundance	d_gene	CDR3nt	CDR3aa
TRBV7-4	TRBJ2-3	once	.	TGTGCCAGCAGCTTAGTGGTACACGGTACTAGCACAGATACGCAGTATTTT	CASSLVVHGTSTDTQYF
TRBV9	TRBJ1-2	.	.	TGTGCCAGCAGCACGCATGTTGGGGCGGAGTATGGCTACACCTTC	CASSTHVGAEYGYTF
TRBV18	TRBJ2-5	.	.	TGTGCCAGCTCACCACCCCAGTCTTTTCCCCAAGAGACCCAGTACTTC	CASSPPQSFPQETQYF
TRBV11-2	TRBJ2-5	.	.	TGTGCCAGCGGCGATCAGGGGCCCCGAGGTACCCAGTACTTC	CASGDQGPRGTQYF
TRBV27	TRBJ2-7	.	.	TGTGCCAGCAGTTTCTTCCAAGGCTACGAGCAGTACTTC	CASSFFQGYEQYF
TRBV27	TRBJ2-2	.	TRBD1	TGTGCCAGCAGTTTGTTTACAGGGGTTAACACCGGGGAGCTGTTTTTT	CASSLFTGVNTGELFF
TRBV27	TRBJ2-1	.	TRBD1	TGTGCCAGCAGCTTCCAGGGGGATGAGCAGTTCTTC	CASSFQGDEQFF
TRBV4-1	TRBJ2-1	.	TRBD2	TGCGCCAGCAGCCCACTGGGACTAGCGGGAGGGCACAATGAGCAGTTCTTC	CASSPLGLAGGHNEQFF
TRBV11-2	TRBJ2-7	.	.	TGTGCCAGCAGCTTAGAGTTAGTGGGGACTCCCGAGCAGTACTTC	CASSLELVGTPEQYF
TRBV6-1	TRBJ2-1	.	TRBD2	TGTGCCAGCAGTGAATGGGCTGCGGGAGGCTCCTACAATGAGCAGTTCTTC	CASSEWAAGGSYNEQFF
TRBV16	TRBJ2-7	.	TRBD1	TGTGCCAGCAGCCAATCGATGACAGGGGACCCCTACGAGCAGTACTTC	CASSQSMTGDPYEQYF
TRBV21-1	TRBJ2-1	.	.	TGTGCCAGCAGCTCCGACGGGTGGCCAGGCTACAATGAGCAGTTCTTC	CASSSDGWPGYNEQFF